Detailed here is one TCR beta chain. At one end, the junction sequence differs from germline, possibly due to a read error. These data belong to a study of blood T cell repertoires in COVID-19. Study in general: There were acute and convalescent COVID-19 samples, and they came from the United States, Italy and Spain. In each case, the material was cDNA or gDNA derived from T cells, B-cell-depleted T cells, or PBMCs.

The CDR3 totals 15 residues. Germline CDR1 SSHAT, CDR2 FNYEAQ (reference sequence). In the original processing: Counts of nucleated cells, estimated from reference gene primer amplification, were obtained. The method was immunoSEQ multiplex PCR; TCRdb's version includes in-frame clones alone and lacks a portion of them. V, J and clone size derive from that table, while D and trimming were established from the DNA sequence. The table records more than 85,000 clones, 85% of them present only once. J is TRBJ2-2 and V is TRBV7-7; TRBD2 might be the D (6 bases). The sequenced sample was peripheral blood. The source of this sequence is an elderly man with acute or convalescent COVID-19. This CDR3 is CASSPSAGTGGELFF. The CDR3 coding sequence is TGTGCTAGCAGCCCTTCGGCGGGAACGGGCGGGGAGCTGTTTTTT.